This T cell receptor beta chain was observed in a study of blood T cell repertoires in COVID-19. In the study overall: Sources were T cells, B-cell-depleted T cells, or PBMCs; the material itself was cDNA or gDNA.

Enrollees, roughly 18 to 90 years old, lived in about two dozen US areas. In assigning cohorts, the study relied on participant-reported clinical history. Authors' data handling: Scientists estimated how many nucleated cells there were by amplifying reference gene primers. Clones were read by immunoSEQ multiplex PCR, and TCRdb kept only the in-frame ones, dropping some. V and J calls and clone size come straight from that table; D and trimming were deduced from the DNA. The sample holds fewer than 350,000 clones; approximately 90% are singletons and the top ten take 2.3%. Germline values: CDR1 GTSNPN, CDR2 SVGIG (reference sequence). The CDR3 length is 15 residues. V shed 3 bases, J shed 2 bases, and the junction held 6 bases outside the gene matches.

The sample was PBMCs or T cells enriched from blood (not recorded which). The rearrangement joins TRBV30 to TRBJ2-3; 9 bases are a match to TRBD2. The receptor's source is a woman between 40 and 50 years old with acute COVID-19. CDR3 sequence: CAWSHLAGATDTQYF. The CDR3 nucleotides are TGTGCCTGGAGCCATTTAGCGGGAGCCACAGATACGCAGTATTTT. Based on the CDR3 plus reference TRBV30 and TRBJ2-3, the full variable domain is SQTIHQWPATLVQPVGSPLSLECTVEGTSNPNLYWYRQAAGRGLQLLFYSVGIGQISSEVPQNLSASRPQDRQFILSSKKLLLSDSGFYLCAWSHLAGATDTQYFGPGTRLTVL.